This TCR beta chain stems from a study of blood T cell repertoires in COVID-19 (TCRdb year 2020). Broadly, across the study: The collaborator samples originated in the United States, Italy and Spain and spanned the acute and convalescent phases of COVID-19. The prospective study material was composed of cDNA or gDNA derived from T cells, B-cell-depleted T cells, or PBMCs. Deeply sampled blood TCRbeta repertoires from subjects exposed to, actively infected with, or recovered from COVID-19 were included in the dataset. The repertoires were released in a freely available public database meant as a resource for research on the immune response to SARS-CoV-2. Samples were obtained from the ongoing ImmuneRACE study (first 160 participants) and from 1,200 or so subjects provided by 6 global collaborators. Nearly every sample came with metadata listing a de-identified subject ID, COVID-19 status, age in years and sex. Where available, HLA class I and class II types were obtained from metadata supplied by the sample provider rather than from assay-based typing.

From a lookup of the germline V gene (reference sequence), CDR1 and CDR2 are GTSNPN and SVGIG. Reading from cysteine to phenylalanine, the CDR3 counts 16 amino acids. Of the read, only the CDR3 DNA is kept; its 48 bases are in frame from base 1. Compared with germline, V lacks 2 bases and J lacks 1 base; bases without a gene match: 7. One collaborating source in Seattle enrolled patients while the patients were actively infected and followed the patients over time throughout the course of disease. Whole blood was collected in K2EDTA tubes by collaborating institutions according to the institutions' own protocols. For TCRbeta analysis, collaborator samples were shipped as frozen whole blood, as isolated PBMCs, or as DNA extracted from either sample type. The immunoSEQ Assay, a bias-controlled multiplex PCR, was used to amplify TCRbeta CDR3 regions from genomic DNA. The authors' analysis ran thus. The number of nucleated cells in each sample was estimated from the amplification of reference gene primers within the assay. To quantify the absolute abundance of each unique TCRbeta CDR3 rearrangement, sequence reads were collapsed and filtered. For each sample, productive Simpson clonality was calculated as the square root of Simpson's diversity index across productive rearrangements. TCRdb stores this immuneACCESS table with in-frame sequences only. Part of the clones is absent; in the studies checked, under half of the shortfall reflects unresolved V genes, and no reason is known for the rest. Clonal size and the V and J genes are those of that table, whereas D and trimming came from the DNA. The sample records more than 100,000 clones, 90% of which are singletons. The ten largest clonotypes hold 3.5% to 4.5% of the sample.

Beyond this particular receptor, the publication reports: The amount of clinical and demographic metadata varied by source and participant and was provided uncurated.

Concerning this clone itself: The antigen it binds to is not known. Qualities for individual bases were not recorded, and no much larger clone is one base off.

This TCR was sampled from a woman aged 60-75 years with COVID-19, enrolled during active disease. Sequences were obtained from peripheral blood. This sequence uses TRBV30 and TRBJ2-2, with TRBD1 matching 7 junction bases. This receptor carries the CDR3 CAWSSTGTVNTGELFF. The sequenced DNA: TGTGCCTGGAGTTCTACCGGGACAGTGAACACCGGGGAGCTGTTTTTT.